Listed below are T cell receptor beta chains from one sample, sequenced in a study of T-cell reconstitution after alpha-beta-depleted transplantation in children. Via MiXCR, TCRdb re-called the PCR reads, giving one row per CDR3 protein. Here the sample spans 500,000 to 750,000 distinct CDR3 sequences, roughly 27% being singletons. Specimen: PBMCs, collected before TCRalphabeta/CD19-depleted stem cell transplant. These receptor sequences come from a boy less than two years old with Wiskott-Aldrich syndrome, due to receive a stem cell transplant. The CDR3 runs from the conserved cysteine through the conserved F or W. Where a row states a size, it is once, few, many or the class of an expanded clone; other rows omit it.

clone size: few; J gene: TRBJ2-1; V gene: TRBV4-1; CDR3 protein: CASSQHVDRSTREQFF
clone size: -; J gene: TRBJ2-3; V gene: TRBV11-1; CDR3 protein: CASSPGMENTQYF
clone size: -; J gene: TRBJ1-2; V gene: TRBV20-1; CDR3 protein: CSAPRDRENYGYTF
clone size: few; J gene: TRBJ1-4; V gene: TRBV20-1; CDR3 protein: CSARAMDRGDEKLFF
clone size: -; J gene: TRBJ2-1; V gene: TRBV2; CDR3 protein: CASSDGVLSYNEQFF
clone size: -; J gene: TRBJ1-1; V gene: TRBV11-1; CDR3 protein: CASSPKAGQGAKKNTEAFF
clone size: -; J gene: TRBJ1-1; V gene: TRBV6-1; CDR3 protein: CASSEGGRVRAEAFF
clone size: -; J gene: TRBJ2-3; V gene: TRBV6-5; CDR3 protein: CASSYRAGTTDTHYF
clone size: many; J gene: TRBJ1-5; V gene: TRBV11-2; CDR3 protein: CASSQDRGNQPQHF
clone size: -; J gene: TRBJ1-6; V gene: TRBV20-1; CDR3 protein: CSARDDRAAGHHF
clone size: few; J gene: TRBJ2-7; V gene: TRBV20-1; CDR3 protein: CSASGSWVYEQYF
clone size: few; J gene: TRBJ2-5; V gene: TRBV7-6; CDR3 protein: CASSLLGRLAGEETQYF
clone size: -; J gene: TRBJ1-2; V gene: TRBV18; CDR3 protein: CASSPGGQASYGYTF
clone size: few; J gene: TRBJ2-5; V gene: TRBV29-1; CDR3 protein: CSVGTSGETQYF
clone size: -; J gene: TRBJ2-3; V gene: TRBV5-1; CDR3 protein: CASSFGSRPSTDTQYF
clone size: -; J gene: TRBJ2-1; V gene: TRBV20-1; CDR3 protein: CSARVWTRDEQFF
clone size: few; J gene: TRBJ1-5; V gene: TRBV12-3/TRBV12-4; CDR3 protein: CASSTATGTAQHF
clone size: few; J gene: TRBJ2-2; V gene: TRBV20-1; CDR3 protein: CSARNLLAANTGELFF
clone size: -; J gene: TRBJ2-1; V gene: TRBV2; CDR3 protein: CASSDPAGVSYNEQFF
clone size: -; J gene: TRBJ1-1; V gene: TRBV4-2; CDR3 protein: CASSQSYTLEAFF
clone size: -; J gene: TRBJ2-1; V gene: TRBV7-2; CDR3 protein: CASSLELDIDEQFF
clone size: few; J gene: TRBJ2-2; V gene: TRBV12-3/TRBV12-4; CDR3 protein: CASSPVNTGELFF
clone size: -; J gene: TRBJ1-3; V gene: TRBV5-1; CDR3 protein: CASSFNYGAGNTIYF